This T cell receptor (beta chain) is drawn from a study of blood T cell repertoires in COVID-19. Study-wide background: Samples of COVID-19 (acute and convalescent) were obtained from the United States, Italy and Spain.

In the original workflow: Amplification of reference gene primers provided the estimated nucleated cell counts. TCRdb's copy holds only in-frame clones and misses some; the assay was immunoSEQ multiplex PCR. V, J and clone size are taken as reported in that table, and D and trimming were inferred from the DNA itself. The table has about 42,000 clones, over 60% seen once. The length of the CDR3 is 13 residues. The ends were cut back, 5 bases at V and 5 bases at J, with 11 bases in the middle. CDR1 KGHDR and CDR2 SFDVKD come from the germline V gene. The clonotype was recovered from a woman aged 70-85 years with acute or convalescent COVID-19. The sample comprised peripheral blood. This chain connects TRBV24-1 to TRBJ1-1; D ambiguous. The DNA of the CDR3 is TGTGCCACCAGTGCGGGGTATCGTACTGAAGCTTTCTTT. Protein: CATSAGYRTEAFF.